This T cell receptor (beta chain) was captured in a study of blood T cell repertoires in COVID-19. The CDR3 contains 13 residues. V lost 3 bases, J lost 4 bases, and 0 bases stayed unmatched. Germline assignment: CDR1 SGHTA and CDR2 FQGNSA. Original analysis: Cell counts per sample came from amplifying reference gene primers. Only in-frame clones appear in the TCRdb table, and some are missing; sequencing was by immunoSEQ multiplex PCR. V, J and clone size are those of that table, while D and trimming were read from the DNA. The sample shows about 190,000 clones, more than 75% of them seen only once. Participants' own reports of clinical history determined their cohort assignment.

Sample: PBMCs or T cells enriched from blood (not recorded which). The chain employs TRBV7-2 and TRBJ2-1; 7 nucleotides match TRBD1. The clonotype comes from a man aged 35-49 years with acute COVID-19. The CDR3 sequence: CASSLTGYNEQFF. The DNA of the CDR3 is TGTGCCAGCAGCTTGACAGGGTACAATGAGCAGTTCTTC. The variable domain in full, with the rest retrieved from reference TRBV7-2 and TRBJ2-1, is GAGVSQSPSNKVTEKGKDVELRCDPISGHTALYWYRQSLGQGLEFLIYFQGNSAPDKSGLPSDRFSAERTGGSVSTLTIQRTQQEDSAVYLCASSLTGYNEQFFGPGTRLTVL.